The TCR beta chain described here comes from a study of breast tumors, draining lymph nodes, adjacent tissues. This clonotype is categorized as large. TCRdb recomputed calls from the multiplex PCR reads with MiXCR, one row per CDR3 protein. Of fewer than 25,000 distinct CDR3 sequences in the sample, approximately 33% were seen once. V shed 4 bases, J shed 3 bases, and the junction held 3 bases outside the gene matches. The CDR3 totals 14 residues. Germline CDR1 LGHNA, CDR2 YNFKEQ. The rearrangement joins TRBV4-2 to TRBJ1-3; 7 bases match TRBD1. The receptor was isolated from a female donor with breast cancer. Some clones in this sample may be carry-over from other donors' samples. Sequencing was done on a sample of breast tumor tissue. The CDR3 sequence is CASSPGTDGNTIYF. As DNA, the CDR3 is TGTGCCAGCAGCCCCGGGACAGATGGAAACACCATATATTTT.